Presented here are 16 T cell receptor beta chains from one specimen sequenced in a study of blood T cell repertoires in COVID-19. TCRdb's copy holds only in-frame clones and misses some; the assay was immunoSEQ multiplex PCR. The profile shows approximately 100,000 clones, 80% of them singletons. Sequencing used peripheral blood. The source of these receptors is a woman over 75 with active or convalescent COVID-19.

In nucleotides, the CDR3 is TGTGCCAGTAGCATGAGCTCTGGAAACACCATATATTTT. Protein: CASSMSSGNTIYF. The chain recombines TRBV19 with TRBJ1-3; no clear D gene. V was cut by 6 bases and J by 0 bases, with 6 bases left in between. Per germline, CDR1 LNHDA and CDR2 SQIVND (reference sequence). CDR3 size: 13 residues.

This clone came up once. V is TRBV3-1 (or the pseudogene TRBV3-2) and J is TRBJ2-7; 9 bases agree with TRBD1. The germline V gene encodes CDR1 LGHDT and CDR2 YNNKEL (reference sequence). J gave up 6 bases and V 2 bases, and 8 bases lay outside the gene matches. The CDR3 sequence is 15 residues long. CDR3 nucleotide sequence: TGTGCCAGCAGCCAATCGACCGGGACAGGGTCCGAGCAGTACTTC. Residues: CASSQSTGTGSEQYF.

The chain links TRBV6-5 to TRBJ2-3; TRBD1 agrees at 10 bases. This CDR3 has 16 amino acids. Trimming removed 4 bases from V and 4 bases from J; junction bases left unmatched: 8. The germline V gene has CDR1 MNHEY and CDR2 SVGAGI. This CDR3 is CASSSSPGQGSDTQYF. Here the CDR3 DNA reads TGTGCCAGCAGTTCTTCTCCGGGACAGGGGTCAGATACGCAGTATTTT.

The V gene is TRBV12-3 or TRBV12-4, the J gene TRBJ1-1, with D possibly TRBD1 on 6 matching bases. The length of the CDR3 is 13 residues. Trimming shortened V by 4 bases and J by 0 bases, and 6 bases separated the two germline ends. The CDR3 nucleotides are TGTGCCAGCAGTTACAGGGTGAACACTGAAGCTTTCTTT. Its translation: CASSYRVNTEAFF.

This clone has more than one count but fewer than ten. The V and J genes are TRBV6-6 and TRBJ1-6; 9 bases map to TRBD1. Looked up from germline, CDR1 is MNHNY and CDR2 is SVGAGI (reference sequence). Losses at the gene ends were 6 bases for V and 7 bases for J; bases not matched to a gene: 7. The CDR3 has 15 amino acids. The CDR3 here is CASSDLGTGNSPLHF. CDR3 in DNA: TGTGCCAGCAGCGACCTTGGGACAGGGAATTCACCCCTCCACTTT.

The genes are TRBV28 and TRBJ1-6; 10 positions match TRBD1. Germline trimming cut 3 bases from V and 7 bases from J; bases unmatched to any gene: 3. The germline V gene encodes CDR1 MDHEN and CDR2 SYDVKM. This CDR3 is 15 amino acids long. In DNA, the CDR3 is TGTGCCAGCAGTTTCCAGGGACAGGGGAATTCACCCCTCCACTTT. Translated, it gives CASSFQGQGNSPLHF.

The CDR3 loop is CASSTGTEKGSGANVLTF. The CDR3 coding sequence is TGTGCCAGCAGTACCGGGACAGAAAAGGGCTCTGGGGCCAACGTCCTGACTTTC. J is TRBJ2-6 and V is TRBV27, with TRBD1 matching 7 bases. Germline CDR1 is MNHEY and CDR2 is SMNVEV (reference sequence). Trimming took 5 bases from V and 0 from J; bases not matched to a gene: 10. The CDR3 length is 18 residues.

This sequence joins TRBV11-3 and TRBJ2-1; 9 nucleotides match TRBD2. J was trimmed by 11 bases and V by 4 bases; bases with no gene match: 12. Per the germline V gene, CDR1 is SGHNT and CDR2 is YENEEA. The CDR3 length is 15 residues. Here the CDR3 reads CASSSPTRLAVKQFF. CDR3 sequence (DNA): TGTGCCAGCAGCTCCCCAACCCGACTAGCGGTGAAGCAGTTCTTC.

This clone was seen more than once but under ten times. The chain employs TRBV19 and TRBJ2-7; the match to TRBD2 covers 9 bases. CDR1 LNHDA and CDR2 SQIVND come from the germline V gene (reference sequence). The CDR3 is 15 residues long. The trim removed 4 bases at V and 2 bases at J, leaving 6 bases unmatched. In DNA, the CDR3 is TGTGCCAGTAGTACGACTAGCGGTCTGACCTACGAGCAGTACTTC. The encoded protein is CASSTTSGLTYEQYF.

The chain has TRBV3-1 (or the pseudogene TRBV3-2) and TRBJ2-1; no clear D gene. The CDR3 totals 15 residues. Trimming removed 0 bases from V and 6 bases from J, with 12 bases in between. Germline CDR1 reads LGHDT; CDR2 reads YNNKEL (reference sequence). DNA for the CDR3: TGTGCCAGCAGCCAAGAGTTCTCGCAAGCCAATGAGCAGTTCTTC. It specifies CASSQEFSQANEQFF.

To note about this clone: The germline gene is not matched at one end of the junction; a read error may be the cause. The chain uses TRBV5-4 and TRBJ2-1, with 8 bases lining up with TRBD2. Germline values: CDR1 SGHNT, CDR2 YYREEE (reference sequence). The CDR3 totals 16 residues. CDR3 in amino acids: CASSSTSGLSYNEHFF. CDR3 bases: TGTGCCAGCAGTTCAACTAGCGGCCTCTCCTACAATGAGCACTTCTTC.

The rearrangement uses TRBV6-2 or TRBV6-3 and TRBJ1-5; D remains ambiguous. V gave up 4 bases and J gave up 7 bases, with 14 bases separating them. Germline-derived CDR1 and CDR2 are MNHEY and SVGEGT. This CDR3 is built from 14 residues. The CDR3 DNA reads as TGTGCCAGCAGTTTCCTGGAGGGTGACCAGCCCCAGCATTTT. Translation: CASSFLEGDQPQHF.

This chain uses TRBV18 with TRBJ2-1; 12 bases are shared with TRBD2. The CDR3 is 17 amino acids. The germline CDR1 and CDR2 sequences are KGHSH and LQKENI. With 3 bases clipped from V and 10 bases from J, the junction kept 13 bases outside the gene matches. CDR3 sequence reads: CASSPRRTSGASGEQFF. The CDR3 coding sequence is TGTGCCAGCTCACCCCGTCGGACTAGCGGGGCCTCGGGGGAGCAGTTCTTC.

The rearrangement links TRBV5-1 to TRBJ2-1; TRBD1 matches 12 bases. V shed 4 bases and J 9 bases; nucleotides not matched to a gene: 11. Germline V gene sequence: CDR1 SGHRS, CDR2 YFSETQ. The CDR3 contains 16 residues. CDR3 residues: CASSTHRDRGRSEQFF. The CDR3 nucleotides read TGCGCCAGCAGCACCCACCGGGACAGGGGGCGTAGTGAGCAGTTCTTC. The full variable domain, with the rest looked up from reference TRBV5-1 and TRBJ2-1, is KAGVTQTPRYLIKTRGQQVTLSCSPISGHRSVSWYQQTPGQGLQFLFEYFSETQRNKGNFPGRFSGRQFSNSRSEMNVSTLELGDSALYLCASSTHRDRGRSEQFFGPGTRLTVL.

CDR3 sequence (DNA): TGTGCCAGCCGGGGATGGGATCAAGCTGGGGCCAACGTCCTGACTTTC. Translation gives CASRGWDQAGANVLTF. The chain couples TRBV19 to TRBJ2-6, with D perhaps TRBD2 (5 bases). The CDR3 length is 16 residues. V was shortened by 9 bases and J by 2 bases, with 17 bases between the two germline ends. Germline CDR1 reads LNHDA; CDR2 reads SQIVND (reference sequence).

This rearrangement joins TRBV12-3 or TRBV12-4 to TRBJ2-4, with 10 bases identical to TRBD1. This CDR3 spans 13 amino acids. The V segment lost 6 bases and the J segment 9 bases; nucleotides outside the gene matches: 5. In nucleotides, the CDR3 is TGTGCCAGCAGGGGGACAGGGGTTGGCATTCAGTACTTC. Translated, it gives CASRGTGVGIQYF.